A selection of T cell receptor beta chains follows, all from one sample in a study of radiation and T cells in renal cell carcinoma. The data were produced by immunoSEQ multiplex PCR, yet TCRdb's version contains in-frame clones alone and is incomplete. Of 25,000 or so clones listed, nearly 55% are singletons. This specimen consisted of tumor tissue, obtained from a patient whose treatment was nephrectomy without radiotherapy. The receptor source for this set is a human donor with renal cell carcinoma. Both conserved end residues are part of each CDR3. The D gene is left open where the match is weak. Clone size is not always given. Where it is, it says once, few, many or a class for expanded clones.

abundance | d_gene | j_gene | v_gene | CDR3nt | CDR3aa
NA | TRBD1 | TRBJ1-2 | TRBV29-1 | TGCAGCGTTAAAGGACAGGGATTTAACTATGGCTACACCTTC | CSVKGQGFNYGYTF
NA | NA | TRBJ2-7 | TRBV5-1 | TGCGCCAGCAGCCCACAGGGCTTCGAGCAGTACTTC | CASSPQGFEQYF
few | TRBD1 | TRBJ2-1 | TRBV5-1 | TGCGCCAGCAGCTTGGCATATTCGACAGGGTACGATGAGCAGTTCTTC | CASSLAYSTGYDEQFF
few | NA | TRBJ2-1 | TRBV9 | TGTGCCAGCAGCATCTCTGACTGGAGCTCCTACAATGAGCAGTTCTTC | CASSISDWSSYNEQFF
NA | TRBD1 | TRBJ1-5 | TRBV13 | TGTGCCAGCAGCTTGACAGGGAGCAATCAGCCCCAGCATTTT | CASSLTGSNQPQHF
NA | NA | TRBJ1-4 | TRBV4-2 | TGTGCCAGCAGGATGGAGCGGGCCTCAACTAATGAAAAACTGTTTTTT | CASRMERASTNEKLFF
NA | TRBD2 | TRBJ2-1 | TRBV18 | TGTGCCAGCTCGCCCAGTTCGGGGGGTGCCTACAATGAGCAGTTCTTC | CASSPSSGGAYNEQFF
NA | NA | TRBJ1-2 | TRBV19 | TGTGCCAGTAGCCCGGGAAACTATGGCTACACCTTC | CASSPGNYGYTF
few | NA | TRBJ1-3 | TRBV5-4 | TGTGCCAGCAGCTTCCGGGCTGGAAACACCATATATTTT | CASSFRAGNTIYF
NA | NA | TRBJ1-1 | TRBV27 | TGTGCCAGCAGTTTTCAAGGGTTCGGAAACACTGAAGCTTTCTTT | CASSFQGFGNTEAFF
few | TRBD1 | TRBJ1-1 | TRBV19 | TGTGCCAGTAGTATTGGGGCCGGACAGGGTGATGAAGCTTTCTTT | CASSIGAGQGDEAFF
NA | NA | TRBJ2-7 | TRBV18 | TGTGCCAGCTCACCAATAGGCCAGTACGAGCAGTACTTC | CASSPIGQYEQYF
NA | NA | TRBJ2-2 | TRBV5-4 | TGTGCCAGCAGCTTGGGGATCCGTACCGGAACCGGGGAGCTGTTTTTT | CASSLGIRTGTGELFF
NA | TRBD1 | TRBJ1-4 | TRBV5-8 | TGTGCCAGCAGCGACGGGACAGGTGATAGGGAAAAACTGTTTTTT | CASSDGTGDREKLFF
NA | NA | TRBJ1-2 | TRBV7-9 | TGTGCCAGCAGCTTAGGTTCGGGTCGGTATGGCTACACCTTC | CASSLGSGRYGYTF
NA | NA | TRBJ1-6 | TRBV28 | TGTGCCAGCAGGAAGAGTTCCTCCTATAATTCACCCCTCCACTTT | CASRKSSSYNSPLHF
NA | NA | TRBJ2-1 | TRBV5-4 | TGTGCCAGCAGCTTGAAGGACTACAATGAGCAGTTCTTC | CASSLKDYNEQFF